This record looks at one T cell receptor (beta chain) sequence and its context. Its specificity is unknown. TCRdb keeps only in-frame clones here, not all; method: immunoSEQ multiplex PCR. Among roughly 100,000 clones, about 88% were seen once, and the ten largest hold 3.7%. The data originate from a study of T cell responses to AZD1222 COVID-19 vaccine. Findings of the study overall: Recipients of two AZD1222 doses showed rising Spike-specific TCR breadth and depth. Samples come after the peak T cell response, not at day 14. Nearly half of unique spike-specific TCRs reportedly avoided B.1.351 and B.1.1.7 mutated regions. Only six AZD1222 recipients tested seropositive at baseline.

Specimen: peripheral blood, collected on day 0 of AZD1222 vaccination. The TCR was taken from an adult in good health.

DNA for the CDR3: TGCGCCAGCAGCCAAACGACAGGTTCTGGAAACACCATATATTTT. Protein product: CASSQTTGSGNTIYF. The V and J genes are TRBV4-3 and TRBJ1-3, with D perhaps matching TRBD1 (6 bases). The CDR3 spans 15 residues. V lost 2 bases to trimming and J lost 1 base, with 9 bases between them. Germline CDR1 LGHNA, CDR2 YSLEER.